The source of this TCR beta chain is a study of cytomegalovirus exposure and HLA in healthy donors. This clone was detected once. The CDR3 runs to 16 residues. J gave up 3 bases and V 5 bases, and 10 bases lay outside the gene matches. CDR1 is SGHTA and CDR2 is FQGNSA in the germline V gene. Vbeta (60) and Jbeta (13) primers were used in the PCR. Profiling relied on immunoSEQ multiplex PCR, and the TCRdb table lists in-frame clones only, not all of them. The repertoire holds approximately 190,000 clones, with approximately 84% as singletons. The chain employs TRBV7-2 and TRBJ1-1; 9 nucleotides match TRBD1. This sequence was found in a woman aged 50 to 60 in good health and CMV-seropositive. Sequencing was performed on PBMCs. The CDR3 loop is CASSPVTGGKDTEAFF. The DNA of the CDR3 is TGTGCCAGCAGCCCAGTTACAGGGGGCAAGGACACTGAAGCTTTCTTT.